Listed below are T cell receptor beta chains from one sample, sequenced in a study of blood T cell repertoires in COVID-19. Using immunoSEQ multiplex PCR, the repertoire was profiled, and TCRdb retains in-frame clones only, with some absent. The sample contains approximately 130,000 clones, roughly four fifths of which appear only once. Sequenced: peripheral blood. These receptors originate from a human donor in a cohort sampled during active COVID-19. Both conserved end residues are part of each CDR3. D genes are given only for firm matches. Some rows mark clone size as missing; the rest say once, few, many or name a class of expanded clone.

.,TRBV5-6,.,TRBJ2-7,TGTGCCAGCAGCTTACAGAATGGGTGGCAGTACTTC,CASSLQNGWQYF
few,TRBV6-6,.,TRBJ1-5,TGTGCCAGCAGCCGCAGGGGAATTAGTCAGCCCCAGCATTTT,CASSRRGISQPQHF
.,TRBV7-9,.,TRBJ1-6,TGTGCCAGCAGCCAGATGGGCAGGGCAAATTCACCCCTCCACTTT,CASSQMGRANSPLHF
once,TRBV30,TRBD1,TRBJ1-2,TGTGCCTGGGCGACAGGGGTCTATGGCTACACCTTC,CAWATGVYGYTF
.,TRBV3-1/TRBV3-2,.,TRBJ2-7,TGTGCCAGCAGCCAAGAACTCACCTACGAGCAGTACTTC,CASSQELTYEQYF
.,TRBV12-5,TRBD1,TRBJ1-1,TGTGCTAGTGGTTTGGACAGGGGGCCACTGGGCACTGAAGCTTTCTTT,CASGLDRGPLGTEAFF
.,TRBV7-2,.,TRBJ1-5,TGTGCCAGCAGCTTGGGGGACACAAGATATAGCAATCAGCCCCAGCATTTT,CASSLGDTRYSNQPQHF
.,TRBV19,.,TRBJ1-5,TGTGCCAGTAGTTTGGAGTATAGCAATCAGCCCCAGCATTTT,CASSLEYSNQPQHF
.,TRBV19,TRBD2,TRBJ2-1,TGTGCCACCGGGACTAGCGGGGGGGCCAATGAGCAGTTCTTC,CATGTSGGANEQFF
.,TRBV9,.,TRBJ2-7,TGTGCCAGCAGCGTAGGTGGGGACACCTACGAGCAGTACTTC,CASSVGGDTYEQYF
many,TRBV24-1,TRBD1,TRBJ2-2,TGTGCCACCAGTGATTTAGGGACAGGGTGGACCGGGGAGCTGTTTTTT,CATSDLGTGWTGELFF
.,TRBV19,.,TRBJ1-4,TGTGCCAGTAGTCGGGGCAGGGGCTCAACTAATGAAAAACTGTTTTTT,CASSRGRGSTNEKLFF
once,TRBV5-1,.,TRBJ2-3,TGCGCCAGCAGCTTGGGCGGGGTGGGGGCAGATACGCAGTATTTT,CASSLGGVGADTQYF
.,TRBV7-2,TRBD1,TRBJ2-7,TGTGCCAGCAGCCCGAGGACAGGGGGGGCCTACGAGCAGTACTTC,CASSPRTGGAYEQYF
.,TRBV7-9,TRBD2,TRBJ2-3,TGTGCCAGCAGACTTCTAGCGGGGCGGACAGATACGCAGTATTTT,CASRLLAGRTDTQYF
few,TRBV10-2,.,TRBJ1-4,TGCGCCAGCAGGGACGACAGTGAAAAACTGTTTTTT,CASRDDSEKLFF
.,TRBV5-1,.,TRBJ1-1,TGCGCCAGCAGCTTTCGGACAGATCGAGGCACTGAAGCTTTCTTT,CASSFRTDRGTEAFF
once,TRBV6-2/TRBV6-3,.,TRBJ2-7,TGTGCCAGCAGTCCACGGGGGACCTACGAGCAGTACTTC,CASSPRGTYEQYF
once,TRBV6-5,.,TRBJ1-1,TGTGCCAGCAGTCGGGGAATGAACACTGAAGCTTTCTTT,CASSRGMNTEAFF
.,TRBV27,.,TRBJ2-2,TGTGCCAGCAGTTCCGCCGGGACACTAAACACCGGGGAGCTGTTTTTT,CASSSAGTLNTGELFF
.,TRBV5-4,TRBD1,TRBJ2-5,TGTGCCAGCAGCTTGGGACAGGGTCTAGAGGAGACCCAGTACTTC,CASSLGQGLEETQYF
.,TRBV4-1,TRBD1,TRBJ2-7,TGCGCCAGCAGCCAAACCGGGACAGGGGCGGGCGAGCAGTACTTC,CASSQTGTGAGEQYF
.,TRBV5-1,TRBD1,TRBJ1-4,TGCGCCAGCAGCACGGGACAGGGCTCTGGAGAAAAACTGTTTTTT,CASSTGQGSGEKLFF
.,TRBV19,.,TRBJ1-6,TGTGCCAGTAGTGTTGACAGAAGCAATAATTCACCCCTCCACTTT,CASSVDRSNNSPLHF
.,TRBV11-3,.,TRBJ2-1,TGTGCCAGCAGCCCTTCCCCAGGGTCTGGTGAGCAGTTCTTC,CASSPSPGSGEQFF
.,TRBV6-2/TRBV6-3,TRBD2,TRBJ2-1,TGTGCCAGCAGTTCACTAGCGGGACGCTACAATGAGCAGTTCTTC,CASSSLAGRYNEQFF
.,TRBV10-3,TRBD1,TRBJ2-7,TGTGCCATCACCCGAGGGACAGGATCCTACGAGCAGTACTTC,CAITRGTGSYEQYF
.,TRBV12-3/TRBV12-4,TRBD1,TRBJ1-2,TGTGCCAGCAGTAGAGACAGGGACTATGGCTACACCTTC,CASSRDRDYGYTF
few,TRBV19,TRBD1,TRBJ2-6,TGTGCCAGTGGGAGGGGACAGGGGGCATCTGGGGCCAACGTCCTGACTTTC,CASGRGQGASGANVLTF
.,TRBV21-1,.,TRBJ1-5,TGTGCCAGCAGGCCGGGACACCGTCAGCCCCAGCATTTT,CASRPGHRQPQHF
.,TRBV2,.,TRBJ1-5,TGTGCCAGCAGTTCCCGGGATCCGGAAGAAGTTCCCCAGCATTTT,CASSSRDPEEVPQHF
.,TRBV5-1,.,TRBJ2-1,TGCGCCAGCACCACTGGAGGGGGAGGGTACAATGAGCAGTTCTTC,CASTTGGGGYNEQFF
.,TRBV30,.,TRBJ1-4,TGTGCCTGGAGTGTATTGGGCCCGAGGGAGGAAAAACTGTTTTTT,CAWSVLGPREEKLFF
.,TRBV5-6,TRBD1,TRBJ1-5,TGTGCCAGCAGCCAAATATCAGGGGGCGACCAGCCCCAGCATTTT,CASSQISGGDQPQHF
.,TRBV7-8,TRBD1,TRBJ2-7,TGTGCCAGCAGCTTAGAAGGGGGACAGGGCTCCTACGAGCAGTACTTC,CASSLEGGQGSYEQYF
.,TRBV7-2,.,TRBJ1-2,TGTGCCAGCAGCTCGCGGGCCAGAGTGTGGGGCTACACCTTC,CASSSRARVWGYTF
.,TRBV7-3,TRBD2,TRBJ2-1,TGTGCCAGCAGCTTAATTGGTCTAGCGGGGTACAATGAGCAGTTCTTC,CASSLIGLAGYNEQFF
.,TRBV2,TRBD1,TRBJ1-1,TGTGCCAGCAGGCCGACAGGGGACTACACTGAAGCTTTCTTT,CASRPTGDYTEAFF
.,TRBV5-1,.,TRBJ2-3,TGCGCCAGCAGCCCAACGCCCGGGGTCGCCGGGGATACGCAGTATTTT,CASSPTPGVAGDTQYF
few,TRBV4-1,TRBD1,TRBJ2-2,TGCGCCAGCAGCCCTAAAGACAGGGATGGCACCGGGGAGCTGTTTTTT,CASSPKDRDGTGELFF
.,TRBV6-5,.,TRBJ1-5,TGTGCCAGCAGCGGACAGTGGGACGGGCCCCAGCATTTT,CASSGQWDGPQHF
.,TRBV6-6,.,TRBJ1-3,TGTGCCAGCAGTTCCCACACCAACTCTGGAAACACCATATATTTT,CASSSHTNSGNTIYF
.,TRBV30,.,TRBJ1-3,TGTGCCTGGACCCCCCAGGGGATGGGGAAGGACACCATATATTTT,CAWTPQGMGKDTIYF
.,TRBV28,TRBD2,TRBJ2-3,TGTGCCAGCAGTTTGGGGACTAGCGGGGTAATGTCAGATACGCAGTATTTT,CASSLGTSGVMSDTQYF
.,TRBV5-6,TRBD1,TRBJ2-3,TGTGCCAGCAGCTTCTATTTCCGGGACAGGGGCACAGATACGCAGTATTTT,CASSFYFRDRGTDTQYF
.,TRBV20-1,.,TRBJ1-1,TGCAGTGCGAGTCGTCTTGACACTGAAGCTTTCTTT,CSASRLDTEAFF
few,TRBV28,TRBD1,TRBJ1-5,TGTGCCACCACCGGAGGGACAGTCAATCAGCCCCAGCATTTT,CATTGGTVNQPQHF
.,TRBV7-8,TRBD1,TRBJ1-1,TGTGCCAGCAGCTTAGTCAGACAGGGCGACATGTCGAACACTGAAGCTTTCTTT,CASSLVRQGDMSNTEAFF
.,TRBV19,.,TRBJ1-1,TGTGCCAGTAGTATATTGTGGGGGCCGAACACTGAAGCTTTCTTT,CASSILWGPNTEAFF
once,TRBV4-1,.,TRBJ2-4,TGCGCCAGCAGCCTACAATCTCCTCCCGGGCGGGAAAACATTCAGTACTTC,CASSLQSPPGRENIQYF
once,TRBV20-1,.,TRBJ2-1,TGCAGTGCTAGTGAGCCAGACAATGAGCAGTTCTTC,CSASEPDNEQFF
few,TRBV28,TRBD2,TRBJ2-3,TGTGCCAGCAGTTTATACGTCGTTGGGGGGACTAGCGGGGGCGAAGAGCCAGATACGCAGTATTTT,CASSLYVVGGTSGGEEPDTQYF
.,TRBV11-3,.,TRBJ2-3,TGTGCCAGCAGCTTAGAAGGGGGCACAGATACGCAGTATTTT,CASSLEGGTDTQYF
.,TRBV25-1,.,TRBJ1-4,TGTGCCAGCAGTGCAAATGACGGGAATAATGAAAAACTGTTTTTT,CASSANDGNNEKLFF
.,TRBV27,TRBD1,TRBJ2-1,TGTGCCAGCAGTCCACCGGGACAGGGTGGACGTGAGCAGTTCTTC,CASSPPGQGGREQFF
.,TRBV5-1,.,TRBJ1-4,TGCGCCAGCAGCTTGGGACAGCCTAATGAAAAACTGTTTTTT,CASSLGQPNEKLFF
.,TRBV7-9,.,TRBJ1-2,TGTGCCAGCAGCTTCATCTATGGCTACACCTTC,CASSFIYGYTF
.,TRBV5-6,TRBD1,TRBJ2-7,TGTGCCAGCAGCTTGGGGGACAGGGGACACGAGCAGTACTTC,CASSLGDRGHEQYF